This passage covers 26 T cell receptor beta chains from one sample sequenced in a study of shared clonotypes between healthy human individuals. The data were produced by immunoSEQ multiplex PCR, yet TCRdb's version contains in-frame clones alone and is incomplete. The sample contains about 1 million clones, 70% to 80% of which appear only once. Sequences were obtained from memory CD4+ T cells sorted from blood. Indicated subset: CD45RA-negative fraction. Every receptor here comes from a man aged 18 to 35 in good health.

The chain has TRBV6-1 and TRBJ2-7; either TRBD1 or TRBD2 may supply D (5 bases each). V was trimmed by 7 bases and J by 4 bases, leaving 17 bases between them. Germline V gives CDR1 MNHNS, CDR2 SASEGT. CDR3 size: 14 residues. Written as DNA, the CDR3 is TGTGCCAGCATCCAGAGAGGCAGGGAGTACGAGCAGTACTTC. Residues: CASIQRGREYEQYF.

The rearrangement joins TRBV5-1 to TRBJ2-3; 13 nucleotides line up with TRBD2. The ends lost 4 bases at V and 1 base at J; junction bases unmatched: 3. The germline CDR1 and CDR2 sequences are SGHRS and YFSETQ. The CDR3 spans 16 residues. Here the CDR3 DNA reads TGCGCCAGCAGCCCACTAGCGGGGGGGCGCACAGATACGCAGTATTTT. Protein product: CASSPLAGGRTDTQYF.

V gene TRBV7-2 combines with J gene TRBJ2-3; D ambiguous. The V gene's germline CDR1 is SGHTA and CDR2 FQGNSA. The CDR3 contains 14 residues. Trimming stripped 1 base from V and 2 bases from J, with 7 bases between. The CDR3 DNA reads TGTGCCAGCAGCTTAGATGTCTTCACAGATACGCAGTATTTT. Amino acid sequence: CASSLDVFTDTQYF.

This clone was detected only a few times. The chain joins TRBV28 to TRBJ2-2, with 8 positions matching TRBD1. The CDR3 is 14 amino acids. Per the germline V gene, CDR1 is MDHEN and CDR2 is SYDVKM. The J segment lost 5 bases and the V segment lost 5 bases, leaving 4 bases of the junction unmatched. The CDR3 region is CASSLTGGTGELFF. CDR3 DNA: TGTGCCAGCAGTCTCACAGGGGGAACCGGGGAGCTGTTTTTT.

This clone was seen more than once but under ten times. The CDR3, as DNA: TGTGCCAGCAGAGGAGGACAGCTCCCACAAGATAGCAATCAGCCCCAGCATTTT. Encoded protein: CASRGGQLPQDSNQPQHF. This sequence joins TRBV28 and TRBJ1-5, with D perhaps matching TRBD1 (6 bases). CDR1 and CDR2 (germline): MDHEN, SYDVKM. V lost 6 bases and J 0 bases, leaving 21 bases between the germline ends. The CDR3 length is 18 residues.

The chain employs TRBV6-6 and TRBJ2-5; maybe TRBD1 (5 bases). This CDR3 spans 13 amino acids. Trimming left V 2 bases short and J 2 bases short, with 6 bases between. CDR1 is MNHNY, CDR2 SVGAGI, per germline (reference sequence). The CDR3, as DNA: TGTGCCAGCAGTTACCACAGGCAAGAGACCCAGTACTTC. Residues: CASSYHRQETQYF.

The rearrangement joins TRBV6-5 to TRBJ1-5; D gene unclear. The CDR3 is made up of 12 amino acids. Trimming shortened V by 5 bases and J by 4 bases, and 6 bases separated the two germline ends. Germline-derived CDR1 and CDR2 are MNHEY and SVGAGI. The CDR3 is CASSELNQPQHF. CDR3 nucleotides: TGTGCCAGCAGTGAATTGAATCAGCCCCAGCATTTT.

As concerns this clone: A much more abundant neighbour one base away suggests this may be a read error. The chain couples TRBV6-6 to TRBJ2-2; TRBD1 might be the D (5 bases). Germline assignment: CDR1 MNHNY and CDR2 SVGAGI (reference sequence). CDR3 length equals 12 residues. Trimming cost V 5 bases and J 4 bases, with 5 bases left between them. CDR3 in amino acids: CASSGATGELFF. In DNA, the CDR3 is TGTGCCAGCAGTGGGGCCACCGGGGAGCTGTTTTTT.

The chain combines TRBV5-6 with TRBJ1-4; D is ambiguous. Germline assignment: CDR1 SGHDT and CDR2 YYEEEE. There are 14 residues in the CDR3. Trimming took off 4 bases at V and 8 bases at J, with 15 bases between the two ends. CDR3: CASSVGGRGEKLFF. CDR3 bases: TGTGCCAGCAGCGTGGGTGGTAGAGGGGAAAAACTGTTTTTT.

The CDR3 nucleotides read TGTGCCAGCAGCCTCGACTACCCTGGGGCCACCGGGGAGCTGTTTTTT. It translates to CASSLDYPGATGELFF. This chain joins TRBV5-4 and TRBJ2-2; D may be TRBD1 or TRBD2 (5 bases each). This CDR3 has 16 amino acids. Trimming removed 4 bases at V and 4 bases at J, with 17 bases between. The V gene's germline CDR1 is SGHNT and CDR2 YYREEE (reference sequence).

V is TRBV7-6 and J is TRBJ2-1; D may be TRBD2 (5 bases). V was pared by 1 base and J by 2 bases, with 9 bases between. CDR3 length: 15 residues. The V gene's germline CDR1 is SGHVS and CDR2 FNYEAQ. CDR3 DNA sequence: TGTGCCAGCAGCTTAGTAAGCGGAGCCTACAATGAGCAGTTCTTC. Its protein product is CASSLVSGAYNEQFF. The full variable domain, its missing parts supplied by reference TRBV7-6 and TRBJ2-1, is GAGVSQSPRYKVTKRGQDVALRCDPISGHVSLYWYRQALGQGPEFLTYFNYEAQQDKSGLPNDRFSAERPEGSISTLTIQRTEQRDSAMYRCASSLVSGAYNEQFFGPGTRLTVL.

In the case of this clone: Other DNA sequences in this sample translate to the same CDR3. This CDR3 reads CASSLGQNTEAFF. The CDR3 DNA is TGTGCCAGCAGCTTAGGACAAAACACTGAAGCTTTCTTT. The chain recombines TRBV7-9 with TRBJ1-1, with D hard to call. In germline, CDR1 is SEHNR, CDR2 FQNEAQ (reference sequence). The CDR3 runs to 13 residues. V was shortened by 1 base and J by 2 bases, with 5 bases between the two germline ends.

The chain has TRBV2 and TRBJ1-1; 12 positions agree with TRBD1. The germline V gene encodes CDR1 SNHLY and CDR2 FYNNEI. V lost 7 bases to trimming and J lost 7 bases; unmatched junction nucleotides: 4. The CDR3 spans 13 residues. CDR3 sequence: CASTGQGAGEAFF. The CDR3 DNA is TGTGCCAGCACGGGACAGGGGGCAGGTGAAGCTTTCTTT.

This clone was observed many times. This CDR3 is CASSQGTQNTEAFF. For the CDR3, the DNA is TGTGCCAGCAGCCAGGGGACGCAGAACACTGAAGCTTTCTTT. The gene calls are TRBV7-8 and TRBJ1-1; D might be TRBD1 (6 bases). V lost 5 bases, J lost 1 base, and 11 bases lay in between. The germline gives CDR1 SGHVS, CDR2 FQNEAQ. This CDR3 region has 14 residues.

Notes on this clone: The sample carries other DNA sequences with the same CDR3. This sequence joins TRBV28 and TRBJ2-7; D not certain. The germline V and J ends were trimmed by 7 bases and 2 bases, with 12 bases remaining between them. Germline CDR1 MDHEN, CDR2 SYDVKM. The CDR3 is 13 amino acids. CDR3 in amino acids: CASTPGPTYEQYF. The CDR3, as DNA: TGTGCCAGCACTCCTGGGCCCACCTACGAGCAGTACTTC.

This rearrangement joins TRBV5-1 to TRBJ2-7; D might be TRBD1 (5 bases). Trimming removed 5 bases at V and 4 bases at J, with 7 bases between. In germline, CDR1 is SGHRS, CDR2 YFSETQ. There are 11 residues in the CDR3. CDR3 coding DNA: TGCGCCAGCAGGACAGAATACGAGCAGTACTTC. This sequence encodes CASRTEYEQYF.

Concerning this clone: Other DNA sequences within the sample encode an identical CDR3. The rearrangement joins TRBV19 to TRBJ1-6; TRBD1 matches 7 bases. This CDR3 region has 16 residues. The ends lost 3 bases at V and 6 bases at J; junction bases unmatched: 8. Germline CDR1 is LNHDA and CDR2 is SQIVND (reference sequence). In DNA, the CDR3 is TGTGCCAGTAGTATGGATAGGACAGGAGTTAATTCACCCCTCCACTTT. It yields the protein CASSMDRTGVNSPLHF.

The chain recombines TRBV30 with TRBJ2-5; 7 bases map to TRBD1. V was clipped by 2 bases and J by 5 bases; unmatched bases: 11. CDR1 is GTSNPN and CDR2 is SVGIG in the germline V gene (reference sequence). This CDR3 comprises 15 residues. The CDR3 coding sequence is TGTGCCTGGAGTAGGTCAGGGGGTTCATGGGAGACCCAGTACTTC. It translates to CAWSRSGGSWETQYF.

V is TRBV6-5 and J is TRBJ1-5; 9 bases align to TRBD1. Looked up from germline, CDR1 is MNHEY and CDR2 is SVGAGI. The CDR3 runs 15 residues. V lost 8 bases and J lost 7; bases outside the gene matches: 12. The DNA for the CDR3 is TGTGCCAGCCGCACAGCCGGGACAGGGCCACAGCCCCAGCATTTT. Its translation: CASRTAGTGPQPQHF.

The V and J genes are TRBV5-1 and TRBJ1-1; D remains unclear. Germline CDR1 SGHRS, CDR2 YFSETQ. Trimming stripped 1 base from V and 1 base from J, with 11 bases between. The CDR3 contains 15 residues. The CDR3 bases are TGCGCCAGCAGCTTGACCTCCCAGCAGAACACTGAAGCTTTCTTT. Amino acid sequence: CASSLTSQQNTEAFF.

This chain uses TRBV5-4 with TRBJ2-2; D ambiguous. The CDR3 is 15 amino acids. CDR1 is SGHNT and CDR2 is YYREEE in the germline V gene (reference sequence). V was pared by 4 bases and J by 1 base, with 11 bases between. CDR3: CASSRPAGNTGELFF. The CDR3 DNA is TGTGCCAGCAGCCGACCGGCAGGGAACACCGGGGAGCTGTTTTTT.

J is TRBJ1-5 and V is TRBV7-2; maybe TRBD1 (5 bases). Germline V gives CDR1 SGHTA, CDR2 FQGNSA. This CDR3 spans 14 amino acids. Trimming stripped 5 bases from V and 3 bases from J, with 11 bases between. This CDR3 reads CASSRDGANQPQHF. The CDR3, as DNA: TGTGCCAGCAGCAGGGACGGAGCCAATCAGCCCCAGCATTTT.

This chain links TRBV28 with TRBJ1-5; D not certain. CDR3 size: 14 residues. The ends were cut back, 8 bases at V and 0 bases at J, with 11 bases in the middle. Germline CDR1 reads MDHEN; CDR2 reads SYDVKM. CDR3 amino acids: CASRAEYSNQPQHF. In nucleotides, the CDR3 is TGTGCCAGCCGGGCCGAATATAGCAATCAGCCCCAGCATTTT. The full variable domain, rest sourced from reference TRBV28 and TRBJ1-5, is DVKVTQSSRYLVKRTGEKVFLECVQDMDHENMFWYRQDPGLGLRLIYFSYDVKMKEKGDIPEGYSVSREKKERFSLILESASTNQTSMYLCASRAEYSNQPQHFGDGTRLSIL.

The chain recombines TRBV6-1 with TRBJ2-1; TRBD2 matches 9 bases. The CDR3 extends over 15 amino acids. The germline CDR1 and CDR2 sequences are MNHNS and SASEGT. V was pared by 6 bases and J by 9 bases, with 12 bases of the junction left unmatched. CDR3 residues: CASSDSTSGGGEQFF. The DNA of the CDR3 is TGTGCCAGCAGCGACTCGACTAGCGGAGGCGGTGAGCAGTTCTTC.

This sequence joins TRBV6-5 and TRBJ1-6; no firm D call. Germline V gives CDR1 MNHEY, CDR2 SVGAGI. V shed 2 bases and J shed 10 bases, with 6 bases lying between them. The CDR3 has 12 amino acids. The CDR3 bases are TGTGCCAGCAGTTACGGGCTCTCACCCCTCCACTTT. Amino acid sequence: CASSYGLSPLHF.

The chain joins TRBV9 to TRBJ2-2, with 7 bases aligning to TRBD2. J was trimmed by 5 bases and V by 4 bases; bases with no gene match: 17. This CDR3 has 18 amino acids. Germline CDR1 SGDLS, CDR2 YYNGEE. The CDR3 DNA is TGTGCCAGCAGCCCACCCGTGTACGCGGGAGTTCAAACCGGGGAGCTGTTTTTT. Residues: CASSPPVYAGVQTGELFF.